These T cell receptor beta chains were read from a single sample in a study of radiation and T cells in renal cell carcinoma. The method was immunoSEQ multiplex PCR; TCRdb's version includes in-frame clones alone and lacks a portion of them. The repertoire includes just under 150,000 clones, about 86% of them detected once, and 15% to 20% sits in the top ten. The specimen was blood, collected from a patient whose treatment included radiotherapy and nephrectomy. Receptors originate from a woman between 45 and 65 years old with renal cell carcinoma. Both conserved end residues are part of each CDR3. Fields, in order: clone size, J gene, D gene, V gene, CDR3 protein, CDR3 DNA. A D gene is named only where the DNA matches it firmly. Only part of the rows carry a size: once, few, many, or a class if the clone is expanded.

once TRBJ1-5 NA TRBV7-2 CASSPGRVRQPQHF TGTGCCAGCAGCCCAGGACGAGTCCGTCAGCCCCAGCATTTT
NA TRBJ2-7 TRBD1 TRBV10-1 CASSAYRGPYEQYF TGCGCCAGCAGTGCTTACAGGGGACCCTACGAGCAGTACTTC
NA TRBJ1-1 TRBD1 TRBV18 CASSARVEGATEAFF TGTGCCAGCTCCGCCCGGGTGGAGGGGGCTACTGAAGCTTTCTTT
NA TRBJ1-2 NA TRBV14 CASSQNLNYGYTF TGTGCCAGCAGCCAAAACCTTAACTATGGCTACACCTTC
few TRBJ2-6 NA TRBV19 CASSIMTPPNVLTF TGTGCCAGTAGTATTATGACTCCCCCTAACGTCCTGACTTTC
NA TRBJ2-2 TRBD1 TRBV28 CASLPGQGNTGELFF TGTGCCAGCCTTCCGGGACAGGGAAACACCGGGGAGCTGTTTTTT
NA TRBJ1-4 NA TRBV5-1 CASRGRQIEKLFF TGCGCCAGCAGGGGTCGCCAGATCGAAAAACTGTTTTTT
NA TRBJ2-1 TRBD2 TRBV7-2 CASRRGDYNEQFF TGTGCCAGCAGGCGGGGGGACTACAATGAGCAGTTCTTC
NA TRBJ1-1 NA TRBV21-1 CASSIDVAFF TGTGCCAGCAGCATTGATGTGGCTTTCTTT
NA TRBJ1-2 NA TRBV10-3 CAISEAYGGLVAKSYGYTF TGTGCCATCAGTGAGGCCTATGGGGGGCTGGTTGCGAAGTCCTATGGCTACACCTTC
NA TRBJ1-2 NA TRBV28 CASRPVNYGYTF TGTGCCAGCAGACCAGTTAACTATGGCTACACCTTC
NA TRBJ1-2 NA TRBV7-2 CASSLEQGGFGGYTF TGTGCCAGCAGCTTAGAGCAGGGAGGCTTTGGCGGCTACACCTTC
once TRBJ2-1 TRBD2 TRBV9 CASSVDSGGTGNEQFF TGTGCCAGCAGCGTAGATAGCGGGGGGACGGGCAATGAGCAGTTCTTC
NA TRBJ1-4 NA TRBV18 CASSGTSGNEKLFF TGTGCCAGCTCAGGGACTTCGGGGAATGAAAAACTGTTTTTT
NA TRBJ2-2 NA TRBV28 CASQFREGGRMSTGELFF TGTGCCAGCCAATTCCGCGAAGGGGGGCGGATGTCCACCGGGGAGCTGTTTTTT
NA TRBJ1-1 NA TRBV27 CASVTPGVGMNTEAFF TGTGCCAGTGTTACACCAGGGGTGGGGATGAACACTGAAGCTTTCTTT
NA TRBJ2-7 NA TRBV10-1 CASSASTYEQYF TGCGCCAGCAGTGCGTCGACCTACGAGCAGTACTTC
NA TRBJ2-1 TRBD2 TRBV19 CASTWTSGTRGYEQFF TGTGCCAGTACTTGGACTAGCGGGACCCGGGGGTATGAGCAGTTCTTC
NA TRBJ2-1 NA TRBV29-1 CSVDFQVGEQFF TGCAGCGTTGATTTCCAGGTCGGGGAGCAGTTCTTC
NA TRBJ1-2 NA TRBV6-1 CASLLSWGYGYTF TGTGCCAGCCTTCTTAGTTGGGGGTATGGCTACACCTTC
NA TRBJ2-5 NA TRBV7-8 CASSPIGVVGETQYF TGTGCCAGCAGCCCGATTGGGGTAGTGGGAGAGACCCAGTACTTC
NA TRBJ2-1 NA TRBV19 CASSNRDRQFF TGTGCCAGTAGCAACCGGGACCGGCAGTTCTTC
NA TRBJ2-7 NA TRBV5-1 CASSPQNPSEGEQYF TGCGCCAGCAGCCCGCAAAACCCCTCCGAGGGGGAGCAGTACTTC
NA TRBJ1-1 TRBD1 TRBV10-1 CASSGTGGDRKAFF TGCGCCAGCAGTGGGACAGGAGGGGATCGAAAAGCTTTCTTT
NA TRBJ2-5 TRBD2 TRBV4-2 CASSQTSGRGETQYF TGTGCCAGCAGCCAAACTAGCGGGAGGGGAGAGACCCAGTACTTC
many TRBJ2-3 NA TRBV11-2 CASRDRGNTDTQYF TGTGCCAGCAGGGATAGGGGCAACACAGATACGCAGTATTTT
NA TRBJ1-1 NA TRBV28 CASSPSTGTNTEAFF TGTGCCAGCAGTCCTAGCACAGGGACGAACACTGAAGCTTTCTTT
once TRBJ2-5 NA TRBV2 CASTGGAEETQYF TGTGCCAGCACGGGGGGCGCAGAAGAGACCCAGTACTTC
NA TRBJ1-2 NA TRBV6-5 CASRKNLYGYTF TGTGCCAGCAGAAAGAACCTCTATGGCTACACCTTC
NA TRBJ2-1 NA TRBV9 CASSVWASLAYNEQFF TGTGCCAGCAGCGTATGGGCTAGTCTTGCCTACAATGAGCAGTTCTTC
NA TRBJ1-2 NA TRBV27 CATRGTNYGYTF TGTGCCACCAGGGGCACTAACTATGGCTACACCTTC
NA TRBJ2-6 TRBD1 TRBV19 CASTRDRAPSGANVLTF TGTGCCAGTACCCGGGACAGGGCGCCCTCTGGGGCCAACGTCCTGACTTTC
NA TRBJ2-3 NA TRBV7-8 CASSPLSVSAGTDTQYF TGTGCCAGCAGCCCCCTGTCGGTCTCAGCGGGCACAGATACGCAGTATTTT
NA TRBJ2-7 NA TRBV6-5 CASSYKGPSSYEQYF TGTGCCAGCAGTTATAAGGGGCCCAGCTCCTACGAGCAGTACTTC
NA TRBJ2-7 TRBD1 TRBV27 CASSRDRGISYEQYF TGTGCCAGCAGCCGGGACAGGGGCATCTCCTACGAGCAGTACTTC
NA TRBJ2-1 TRBD1 TRBV4-2 CASSQGPGQNNEQFF TGTGCCAGCAGCCAAGGGCCGGGACAGAACAATGAGCAGTTCTTC
NA TRBJ1-1 NA TRBV6-6 CASKAGAKNTEAFF TGTGCCAGCAAGGCAGGGGCTAAGAACACTGAAGCTTTCTTT
NA TRBJ2-7 NA TRBV5-6 CASRPRDPTPYEQYF TGTGCCAGCAGACCCCGGGACCCAACACCCTACGAGCAGTACTTC
NA TRBJ2-1 TRBD2 TRBV28 CASSLLLGGGAVEQFF TGTGCCAGCAGCCTTCTTTTAGGCGGGGGGGCTGTTGAGCAGTTCTTC
NA TRBJ2-7 NA TRBV11-2 CASSLGLAESYEQYF TGTGCCAGCAGCTTAGGACTTGCCGAGTCCTACGAGCAGTACTTC
NA TRBJ2-3 TRBD2 TRBV9 CASSVPLGGADTQYF TGTGCCAGCAGCGTACCTCTCGGGGGGGCAGATACGCAGTATTTT
NA TRBJ2-7 NA TRBV6-5 CASSSDSEQYF TGTGCCAGCAGTTCCGACAGTGAGCAGTACTTC
NA TRBJ2-5 NA TRBV6-1 CASSEMLGLETQYF TGTGCCAGCAGTGAAATGCTGGGGTTGGAGACCCAGTACTTC
NA TRBJ2-6 NA TRBV18 CASSPPGTGANVLTF TGTGCCAGCTCACCACCAGGGACCGGGGCCAACGTCCTGACTTTC
NA TRBJ1-2 NA TRBV20-1 CSATDVWGYTF TGCAGTGCTACGGACGTTTGGGGCTACACCTTC
NA TRBJ2-7 NA TRBV28 CASSLSPQTGGYEQYF TGTGCCAGCAGTTTATCCCCACAGACAGGCGGCTACGAGCAGTACTTC
NA TRBJ2-5 NA TRBV19 CASSIEVAVGVGTQYF TGTGCCAGTAGTATAGAAGTGGCCGTAGGCGTCGGGACCCAGTACTTC
once TRBJ2-5 TRBD1 TRBV5-6 CASSPVRQGQETQYF TGTGCCAGCAGCCCCGTTAGACAGGGACAAGAGACCCAGTACTTC
NA TRBJ2-5 TRBD2 TRBV4-3 CASSPGLAGAQETQYF TGCGCCAGCAGCCCTGGACTAGCGGGAGCGCAAGAGACCCAGTACTTC
few TRBJ1-3 NA TRBV27 CASSPLGNTIYF TGTGCCAGCAGTCCTTTGGGGAACACCATATATTTT